These 25 T cell receptor beta chains were all obtained from the same sample, sequenced in a study of early T cells in non-severe SARS-CoV-2 infection. TCRdb redid the calling of the 5' RACE reads with MiXCR, one entry per CDR3 protein. The top ten clones hold 9.5% to 13% of a sample with tens of thousands of distinct CDR3 sequences, around a tenth of them seen once. The sample consisted of whole blood. Every receptor here comes from an adult who was a healthcare worker with PCR-confirmed SARS-CoV-2 infection or an uninfected control (not recorded which).

In its sample, this clonotype was seen many times. V and J are TRBV11-1 and TRBJ2-1, with D perhaps being TRBD1 or TRBD2 (6 bases each). The CDR3 spans 11 residues. Germline V gene sequence: CDR1 SGHAT, CDR2 FQDESV (reference sequence). Trimming pared 6 bases from V and 10 bases from J, leaving 10 bases between. The chain's CDR3 is CASSIGGEQFF. The CDR3 DNA is TGTGCCAGCAGTATAGGGGGGGAGCAGTTCTTC.

Ten or more counts support this clonotype. The V call is TRBV11-2, the J call TRBJ2-1, with D tentatively TRBD2 (6 bases). V lost 5 bases, J lost 6 bases, and 17 bases lay in between. Per the germline V gene, CDR1 is SGHAT and CDR2 is FQNNGV. The CDR3 extends over 15 amino acids. CDR3 coding DNA: TGTGCCAGCAGCCTAATGGCGGGGCCAGGCAATGAGCAGTTCTTC. Residues: CASSLMAGPGNEQFF.

This clonotype occurred many times. The chain uses TRBV28 and TRBJ2-5; 9 bases are shared with TRBD1. Germline trimming cut 3 bases from V and 4 bases from J; bases unmatched to any gene: 6. Germline CDR1 reads MDHEN; CDR2 reads SYDVKM. The CDR3 is made up of 15 amino acids. The chain's CDR3 is CASSFEQGAGETQYF. The CDR3 DNA reads as TGTGCCAGCAGTTTTGAACAGGGGGCGGGAGAGACCCAGTACTTC. Supplemented by reference TRBV28 and TRBJ2-5, the full variable domain reads DVKVTQSSRYLVKRTGEKVFLECVQDMDHENMFWYRQDPGLGLRLIYFSYDVKMKEKGDIPEGYSVSREKKERFSLILESASTNQTSMYLCASSFEQGAGETQYFGPGTRLLVL.

This rearrangement joins TRBV5-1 to TRBJ2-2; TRBD2 matches 9 bases. The CDR3 consists of 15 residues. With 2 bases clipped from V and 3 bases from J, the junction kept 2 bases outside the gene matches. Per the germline V gene, CDR1 is SGHRS and CDR2 is YFSETQ. CDR3 sequence (DNA): TGCGCCAGCAGCTTTAGCGGGGGATACACCGGGGAGCTGTTTTTT. Its translation is CASSFSGGYTGELFF. The full variable domain, completed using reference TRBV5-1 and TRBJ2-2, is KAGVTQTPRYLIKTRGQQVTLSCSPISGHRSVSWYQQTPGQGLQFLFEYFSETQRNKGNFPGRFSGRQFSNSRSEMNVSTLELGDSALYLCASSFSGGYTGELFFGEGSRLTVL.

Many counts were recorded for this clonotype. This chain connects TRBV11-2 to TRBJ2-4, with 10 bases lining up with TRBD2. The CDR3 loop spans 18 amino acids. Unmatched junction bases numbered 18, after V lost 6 bases and J lost 7 bases. The germline CDR1 and CDR2 sequences are SGHAT and FQNNGV. CDR3 sequence reads: CASRRGGVASGSMNIQYF. The CDR3 coding sequence is TGTGCCAGCAGAAGAGGGGGAGTGGCTAGCGGGAGTATGAACATTCAGTACTTC. Drawing the rest from reference TRBV11-2 and TRBJ2-4, the complete variable domain is EAGVAQSPRYKIIEKRQSVAFWCNPISGHATLYWYQQILGQGPKLLIQFQNNGVVDDSQLPKDRFSAERLKGVDSTLKIQPAKLEDSAVYLCASRRGGVASGSMNIQYFGAGTRLSVL.

This clonotype was seen a handful of times. The chain carries TRBV12-3 or TRBV12-4 and TRBJ2-3, with 11 bases identical to TRBD2. V lost 4 bases and J lost 6; bases outside the gene matches: 6. There are 15 residues in the CDR3. The CDR3 bases are TGTGCCAGCAGTTCGACTAGCGGGGCGTCGGATACGCAGTATTTT. It is translated as CASSSTSGASDTQYF.

The V gene is TRBV6-2 or TRBV6-3, the J gene TRBJ2-3; 8 bases are a match to TRBD1. CDR1 and CDR2 (germline): MNHEY, SVGEGT. Trimming at V came to 6 bases and at J to 5 bases, leaving 13 bases not matched to a gene. CDR3 length: 16 residues. CDR3 nucleotide sequence: TGTGCCAGCAGACAAACCCCCCGACAGGGGAAAGATACGCAGTATTTT. Protein product: CASRQTPRQGKDTQYF.

This clonotype was observed at least ten times. V and J are TRBV24-1 and TRBJ2-4; perhaps TRBD2 as D (5 bases). The CDR3 runs 18 residues. Germline V gives CDR1 KGHDR, CDR2 SFDVKD. Trimming removed 3 bases from V and 0 bases from J, with 17 bases in between. CDR3 DNA: TGTGCCACCAGTGATCGGCCGTCCGGGAAACTAGCCAAAAACATTCAGTACTTC. As protein: CATSDRPSGKLAKNIQYF.

This clonotype has ten or more counts. The chain employs TRBV12-3 or TRBV12-4 and TRBJ1-5; TRBD1 might be the D (5 bases). This CDR3 has 15 amino acids. Between the trimmed V and J ends, which lost 6 bases and 5 bases, there was a span of 17 bases. CDR3 region: CASSGHPLRDQPQHF. The CDR3 coding sequence is TGTGCCAGCAGCGGACACCCCTTGAGGGATCAGCCCCAGCATTTT.

This clonotype has a count of ten or more. The V call is TRBV3-1, the J call TRBJ2-7, with 13 positions matching TRBD2. Per germline, CDR1 LGHDT and CDR2 YNNKEL (reference sequence). This CDR3 is built from 15 residues. The trim removed 4 bases at V and 2 bases at J, leaving 2 bases unmatched. In DNA form, the CDR3 reads TGTGCCAGCAGCCCCGGGACTAGCGGGACCTACGAGCAGTACTTC. Translated: CASSPGTSGTYEQYF.

The chain carries TRBV18 and TRBJ1-5, with 7 positions matching TRBD1. Trimming at V came to 6 bases and at J to 5 bases, leaving 10 bases not matched to a gene. The germline V gene encodes CDR1 KGHSH and CDR2 LQKENI. The CDR3 totals 15 residues. CDR3 DNA sequence: TGTGCCAGCTCCTCCGGACAGGCCGAACATCAGCCCCAGCATTTT. This gives the protein CASSSGQAEHQPQHF.

This clonotype has more than one count but fewer than ten. In DNA, the CDR3 is TGTGCCAGTACGGCGGACCGGTGGTACCAAGAGACCCAGTACTTC. Amino acids: CASTADRWYQETQYF. The rearrangement links TRBV6-5 to TRBJ2-5, with no clear D. Trimming stripped 9 bases from V and 0 bases from J, with 17 bases between. Germline CDR1 MNHEY, CDR2 SVGAGI. The CDR3 totals 15 residues.

This clonotype was found a few times. The chain has TRBV7-9 and TRBJ1-6; no clear D gene. The germline CDR1 and CDR2 sequences are SEHNR and FQNEAQ (reference sequence). V lost 1 base and J 10 bases, leaving 8 bases between the germline ends. The CDR3 totals 13 residues. CDR3 sequence reads: CASSLDASSPLHF. CDR3 nucleotides: TGTGCCAGCAGCTTAGACGCGTCCTCACCCCTCCACTTT.

This clonotype was found a few times. The chain has TRBV29-1 and TRBJ1-4, with 9 bases that match TRBD1. The CDR3 covers 13 residues. Germline values: CDR1 SQVTM, CDR2 ANQGSEA. V trimming: 7 bases; J trimming: 8 bases; junction bases outside the gene matches: 8. CDR3 bases: TGCAGCGGGGAGTACAGGGGGCGGGAAAAACTGTTTTTT. The encoded protein is CSGEYRGREKLFF.

This clonotype came up a few times. The rearrangement joins TRBV3-1 to TRBJ2-7; D call uncertain. Germline V gene sequence: CDR1 LGHDT, CDR2 YNNKEL (reference sequence). Trimming removed 3 bases from V and 3 bases from J, with 3 bases in between. The CDR3 totals 11 residues. CDR3 nucleotide sequence: TGTGCCAGCAGCCACGACTACGAGCAGTACTTC. Residues: CASSHDYEQYF.

In its sample, this clonotype was seen a few times. The V call is TRBV6-2 or TRBV6-3, the J call TRBJ2-6; D remains ambiguous. Germline V CDR1 and CDR2: MNHEY, SVGEGT. V was cut by 2 bases and J by 2 bases, with 7 bases left in between. The CDR3 length is 15 residues. The CDR3 protein is CASSYRDAGANVLTF. The CDR3 DNA reads TGTGCCAGCAGTTACAGGGATGCTGGGGCCAACGTCCTGACTTTC.

This clonotype was counted between two and nine times. The chain uses TRBV30 and TRBJ1-5; D is perhaps TRBD1 (5 bases). The CDR3 covers 13 residues. Trimming removed 0 bases at V and 5 bases at J, with 8 bases between. Looked up from germline, CDR1 is GTSNPN and CDR2 is SVGIG (reference sequence). CDR3 DNA sequence: TGTGCCTGGAGTGTCAGGGCCGATCAGCCCCAGCATTTT. It encodes CAWSVRADQPQHF.

The chain has TRBV5-1 and TRBJ2-7; TRBD1 might be the D (6 bases). V was clipped by 3 bases and J by 4 bases, with 11 bases between them. The CDR3 has 13 amino acids. Germline CDR1 and CDR2: SGHRS and YFSETQ. CDR3 in DNA: TGCGCCAGCAGCTCCCCCGACAGGTACGAGCAGTACTTC. Translated: CASSSPDRYEQYF.

This clonotype was found a few times. The chain combines TRBV2 with TRBJ2-7; tentatively, D is TRBD2 (6 bases). V lost 5 bases and J 4 bases, leaving 15 bases between the germline ends. The germline V gene has CDR1 SNHLY and CDR2 FYNNEI. The CDR3 has 14 amino acids. The CDR3 DNA follows: TGTGCCAGCAGTTGGCAGTCAAGCGGGTACGAGCAGTACTTC. It specifies CASSWQSSGYEQYF.

This clonotype was observed a handful of times. This chain connects TRBV20-1 to TRBJ2-1; no reliable D call. The CDR3 has 10 amino acids. Germline V gene data show CDR1 as DFQATT and CDR2 as SNEGSKA (reference sequence). Trimming removed 5 bases at V and 13 bases at J, with 12 bases between. The CDR3 loop reads CSAASSVQFF. In nucleotides, the CDR3 is TGCAGTGCTGCCTCTAGTGTCCAGTTCTTC.

The chain has TRBV10-3 and TRBJ2-7; 7 bases line up with TRBD1. With V trimmed by 3 bases and J by 2 bases, 4 bases remained unmatched. CDR1 ENHRY and CDR2 SYGVKD come from the germline V gene. The CDR3 totals 14 residues. The CDR3 spells CAISDLGQAYEQYF. The CDR3 DNA is TGTGCCATCAGTGACCTCGGACAGGCCTACGAGCAGTACTTC.

This clonotype appeared a few times. This sequence joins TRBV3-1 and TRBJ2-3; unclear D gene. Trimming stripped 0 bases from V and 5 bases from J, with 6 bases between. Germline CDR1 and CDR2: LGHDT and YNNKEL (reference sequence). The CDR3 has 13 residues. This CDR3 is CASSQDAGDTQYF. The CDR3 DNA reads TGTGCCAGCAGCCAAGATGCAGGAGATACGCAGTATTTT.

This clonotype has more than one count but fewer than ten. The V call is TRBV4-1, the J call TRBJ2-1; 11 bases align to TRBD2. Per the germline V gene, CDR1 is MGHRA and CDR2 is YSYEKL. This CDR3 is 20 amino acids long. Trimming removed 1 base from V and 0 bases from J; junction bases left unmatched: 11. The CDR3 DNA reads as TGCGCCAGCAGCCAAGGGAGGCTAGCGGGGGGACTAAACTCCTACAATGAGCAGTTCTTC. Amino acid sequence: CASSQGRLAGGLNSYNEQFF.

The chain employs TRBV29-1 and TRBJ1-1, with D perhaps TRBD1 (5 bases). V was pared by 4 bases and J by 4 bases, with 10 bases between. Germline CDR1 SQVTM, CDR2 ANQGSEA. The CDR3 runs 12 residues. The CDR3 is CSVGDRATEAFF. For the CDR3, the DNA is TGCAGCGTTGGTGACAGAGCCACTGAAGCTTTCTTT.

The chain combines TRBV27 with TRBJ2-7; D not resolved. Trimming took 3 bases from V and 2 from J, leaving 11 bases between them. Looked up from germline, CDR1 is MNHEY and CDR2 is SMNVEV (reference sequence). This CDR3 is built from 14 residues. Here the CDR3 reads CASSLSQAAYEQYF. CDR3 in DNA: TGTGCCAGCAGTTTGAGCCAGGCAGCCTACGAGCAGTACTTC.